The 23 T cell receptor beta chains in this list originate from one sample, sequenced in a study of T cells expressing NK-cell markers. TCRdb reworked the 5' RACE reads into one entry per CDR3 protein, no DNA. Reported are hundreds of thousands of distinct CDR3 sequences; the ten largest clones contain around 4%. The sample taken for sequencing was blood T cells: a sorted CD56 or NKG2C T cell subset, CD4+ or CD8+ T cells, or bulk PBMC T cells (not recorded which). The origin of the receptors is a man between 18 and 35 years old in good health.

The chain couples TRBV29-1 to TRBJ2-3. The CDR3 has 13 residues. The germline V gene has CDR1 SQVTM and CDR2 ANQGSEA. The CDR3 loop reads CSVFRLSEDTQYF.

The chain recombines TRBV12-3 or TRBV12-4 with TRBJ2-7; the D call of TRBD1 rests on TCRdb alone, since no DNA is present to check it. This CDR3 region has 13 residues. CDR3 in amino acids: CASSLAGNHEQYF.

This chain joins TRBV4-1 and TRBJ2-6. CDR3 length: 16 amino acids. Germline-derived CDR1 and CDR2 are MGHRA and YSYEKL. The CDR3 is CASSQDRTAGANVLTF.

V usage is TRBV12-3 or TRBV12-4 and J usage is TRBJ1-3; TCRdb proposes TRBD1, but this gene call is untestable without DNA. The CDR3 runs 15 residues. The CDR3 loop is CASSLKGGLGNTIYF.

The genes are TRBV12-3 or TRBV12-4 and TRBJ2-5; absent DNA, TCRdb's TRBD1 call cannot be checked. The CDR3 has 14 residues. CDR3 loop: CASKRGGHQETQYF.

Here the CDR3 reads CASSYWATSGPNTGELFF. The V call is TRBV5-6, the J call TRBJ2-2; there is no DNA to check the TCRdb D call of TRBD2. CDR1 SGHDT and CDR2 YYEEEE come from the germline V gene. The CDR3 contains 18 residues.

The V and J genes are TRBV29-1 and TRBJ2-1. CDR3 size: 15 residues. CDR1 is SQVTM, CDR2 ANQGSEA, per germline. Here the CDR3 reads CSVGLLLSSYNEQFF.

The V and J genes are TRBV6-1 and TRBJ1-2. Germline CDR1 is MNHNS and CDR2 is SASEGT. CDR3 size: 13 residues. CDR3 amino acids: CASSGRGYYGYTF.

The chain uses TRBV5-6 and TRBJ1-2. The CDR3 has 13 residues. The germline gives CDR1 SGHDT, CDR2 YYEEEE. This CDR3 is CASSLAAERGYTF. The whole variable domain, remainder taken from reference TRBV5-6 and TRBJ1-2, is DAGVTQSPTHLIKTRGQQVTLRCSPKSGHDTVSWYQQALGQGPQFIFQYYEEEERQRGNFPDRFSGHQFPNYSSELNVNALLLGDSALYLCASSLAAERGYTFGSGTRLTVV.

The chain employs TRBV24-1 and TRBJ2-1; TCRdb indicates TRBD1, and absent DNA this call remains unverified. The germline V gene has CDR1 KGHDR and CDR2 SFDVKD. The CDR3 is made up of 16 amino acids. The CDR3 here is CATSEPDRGQRNEQFF.

The chain uses TRBV10-3 and TRBJ2-1; TCRdb picks TRBD2, but there is no DNA to check that call. The CDR3 length is 14 residues. Looked up from germline, CDR1 is ENHRY and CDR2 is SYGVKD. CDR3 sequence: CAVLPGPTYNEQFF.

This CDR3 reads CASRLGRQPQHF. The rearrangement joins TRBV6-2 or TRBV6-3 to TRBJ1-5. The CDR3 contains 12 residues. CDR1 is MNHEY, CDR2 SVGEGT, per germline.

This chain uses TRBV9 with TRBJ2-1. There are 12 residues in the CDR3. Germline CDR1 reads SGDLS; CDR2 reads YYNGEE. The CDR3 region is CASSVAGREQFF.

The gene calls are TRBV12-3 or TRBV12-4 and TRBJ1-1; no DNA is available, so the TRBD1 call from TCRdb remains unchecked. The CDR3 consists of 15 residues. This CDR3 is CATQKDRLGNTEAFF.

The CDR3 sequence is CSATTPTTDTQYF. The genes are TRBV20-1 and TRBJ2-3. This CDR3 is 13 amino acids long. From germline, CDR1 is DFQATT and CDR2 SNEGSKA (reference sequence).

The chain links TRBV6-2 or TRBV6-3 to TRBJ1-5; the D call from TCRdb, TRBD1, cannot be confirmed without DNA. Germline loops: CDR1 MNHEY, CDR2 SVGEGT. The CDR3 sequence is 14 residues long. The CDR3: CASSMTGANQPQHF.

This rearrangement joins TRBV27 to TRBJ2-1; without DNA, the TCRdb call of TRBD1 cannot be checked. From germline, CDR1 is MNHEY and CDR2 SMNVEV (reference sequence). CDR3 length: 17 amino acids. The CDR3 here is CASSLLLSGGTSNEQFF.

The V gene is TRBV3-1, the J gene TRBJ2-7; TCRdb gives TRBD2 as the D gene, but with no DNA this cannot be confirmed. The germline V gene encodes CDR1 LGHDT and CDR2 YNNKEL (reference sequence). CDR3 length: 14 residues. The CDR3 reads CASSTKSSPHEQYF.

The chain uses TRBV28 and TRBJ2-7. This CDR3 has 15 amino acids. The germline V gene has CDR1 MDHEN and CDR2 SYDVKM. CDR3 residues: CASSLRVAAPYEQYF.

The rearrangement uses TRBV12-3 or TRBV12-4 and TRBJ1-1; the D call from TCRdb, TRBD1, cannot be confirmed without DNA. This CDR3 region has 17 residues. This CDR3 is CASSLEVKSQGVTEAFF.

The chain employs TRBV5-1 and TRBJ2-1; the D call from TCRdb, TRBD1, cannot be confirmed without DNA. Germline V gene data show CDR1 as SGHRS and CDR2 as YFSETQ. The CDR3 has 14 residues. This CDR3 is CASSPEGRGDEQFF.

The chain employs TRBV6-2 or TRBV6-3 and TRBJ1-5; without DNA, the TCRdb call of TRBD1 cannot be checked. There are 14 residues in the CDR3. CDR1 MNHEY and CDR2 SVGEGT come from the germline V gene. The CDR3 protein is CASRDPGQHQPQHF.

J is TRBJ1-5 and V is TRBV12-3 or TRBV12-4; TCRdb gives TRBD1 as the D gene, but with no DNA this cannot be confirmed. This CDR3 is 15 amino acids long. The CDR3 is CASSLGDRGYQPQHF.